The present entry profiles one T cell receptor (beta chain) with its context. Its antigen is not known. This specimen comes from a study of vaccination and CD4 T cells after COVID-19. Looking at the study overall: At a median around 100 days (range 35 to 161) after diagnosis, post-COVID samples were drawn. Study results and caveats: Convalescent patients gained a median approximately 90% of their reactive clones only post-vaccination.

The Oncomine TCR Beta short-read assay was applied to DNA of cultured CD4+ T cells. Genomic DNA was drawn out of CD4+ T cells grown in culture. TCRdb reanalysed the PCR reads using MiXCR and keeps one entry per CDR3 protein. The sample includes just under 20,000 distinct CDR3 sequences, roughly 40% of them seen just once. Treatment meaning: approximately 9-day PBMC culture with coronavirus spike peptide pools or control peptides (ViraFEST assay). Half the medium was replaced with fresh IL-2 medium on days 3 and 7. The starting material was CD4+ T cells from blood, cultured in vitro, obtained before SARS-CoV-2 vaccination. The clonotype was recovered from a human donor who had recovered from COVID-19.

The CDR3 nucleotides read TGTGCCAGCAGCCAAGTCTTGGCGGGAGGGTCCACTGAAGCTTTCTTT. Protein product: CASSQVLAGGSTEAFF. The V call is TRBV7-2, the J call TRBJ1-1; no clear D. This CDR3 region has 16 residues. Germline loops: CDR1 SGHTA, CDR2 FQGNSA. V was trimmed by 5 bases and J by 4 bases, leaving 20 bases between them. Full variable domain (missing parts from reference TRBV7-2 and TRBJ1-1): GAGVSQSPSNKVTEKGKDVELRCDPISGHTALYWYRQSLGQGLEFLIYFQGNSAPDKSGLPSDRFSAERTGGSVSTLTIQRTQQEDSAVYLCASSQVLAGGSTEAFFGQGTRLTVV.